This TCR beta chain was profiled in a study of OX40 agonist ivuxolimab in advanced cancers. Study observations and caveats: CD4+ and CD8+ T cells in blood underwent clonal expansion by week 6 at 0.1 to 3.0 mg/kg.

TCRdb's table, derived via immunoSEQ multiplex PCR, lists solely in-frame clones and lacks some. In the table there are 75,000 to 100,000 clones, 84% of which are singletons. A note on this clone: Its antigen is unknown.

With baseline, cycle 4 day 1, and cycle 7 day 1 as timepoints, blood was sampled. This clonotype was obtained from an adult with an advanced solid tumor such as melanoma, head and neck, liver or kidney cancer. Sequenced material: CD4+ or CD8+ T cells sorted from blood, taken in a trial of the OX40 agonist ivuxolimab.

This CDR3 is CASSMAPDRVAKNIQYF. For the CDR3, the DNA is TGTGCCAGTAGTATGGCCCCGGACAGGGTAGCCAAAAACATTCAGTACTTC. The chain recombines TRBV19 with TRBJ2-4, with 8 bases that match TRBD1. The CDR3 totals 17 residues. The trim removed 3 bases at V and 0 bases at J, leaving 7 bases unmatched. Germline values: CDR1 LNHDA, CDR2 SQIVND (reference sequence).